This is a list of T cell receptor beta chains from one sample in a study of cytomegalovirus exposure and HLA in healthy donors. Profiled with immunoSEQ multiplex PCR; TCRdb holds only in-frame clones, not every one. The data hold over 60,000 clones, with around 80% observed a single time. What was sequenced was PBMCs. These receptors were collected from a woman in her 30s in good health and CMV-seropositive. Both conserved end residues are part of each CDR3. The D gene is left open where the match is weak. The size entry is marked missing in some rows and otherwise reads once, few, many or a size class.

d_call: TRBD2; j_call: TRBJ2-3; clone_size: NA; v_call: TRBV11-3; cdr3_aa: CASSLHWEGDTQYF; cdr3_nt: TGTGCCAGCAGCCTCCACTGGGAGGGGGATACGCAGTATTTT
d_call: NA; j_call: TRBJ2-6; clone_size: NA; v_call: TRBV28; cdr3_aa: CASSHPSRGSGANVLTF; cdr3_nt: TGTGCCAGCAGCCACCCAAGTAGGGGGTCTGGGGCCAACGTCCTGACTTTC
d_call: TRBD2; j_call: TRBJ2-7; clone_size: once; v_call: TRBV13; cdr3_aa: CVSSPLGTSGEQYF; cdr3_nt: TGTGTCAGCAGCCCACTCGGGACTAGCGGGGAGCAGTACTTC
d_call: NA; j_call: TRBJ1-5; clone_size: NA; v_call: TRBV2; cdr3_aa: CASSEEFGQRSQHF; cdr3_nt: TGTGCCAGCAGTGAAGAATTTGGACAGCGTAGCCAGCATTTT
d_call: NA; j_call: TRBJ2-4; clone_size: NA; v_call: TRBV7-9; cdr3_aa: CASSLQGSGDIQYF; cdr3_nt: TGTGCCAGCAGCTTACAGGGGTCCGGGGACATTCAGTACTTC
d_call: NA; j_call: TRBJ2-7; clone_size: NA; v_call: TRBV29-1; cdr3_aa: CSALPDNRDQPHEQYF; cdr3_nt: TGCAGCGCTCTCCCGGACAACCGAGATCAACCCCACGAGCAGTACTTC
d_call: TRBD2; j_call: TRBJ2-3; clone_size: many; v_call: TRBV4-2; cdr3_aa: CASSQDGLAGGPNYDTQYF; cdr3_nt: TGTGCCAGCAGCCAAGACGGACTAGCGGGAGGGCCTAATTATGATACGCAGTATTTT
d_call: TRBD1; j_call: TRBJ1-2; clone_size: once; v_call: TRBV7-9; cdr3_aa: CASSEGQAPYYGYTF; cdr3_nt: TGTGCCAGCAGCGAGGGACAGGCTCCTTACTATGGCTACACCTTC
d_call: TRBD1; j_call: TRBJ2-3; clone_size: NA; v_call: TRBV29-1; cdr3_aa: CSVVRDRDTDTQYF; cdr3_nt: TGCAGCGTTGTGCGAGACAGGGACACAGATACGCAGTATTTT
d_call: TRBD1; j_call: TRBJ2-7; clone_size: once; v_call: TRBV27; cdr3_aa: CASSLNPSGTVPLGQYF; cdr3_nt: TGTGCCAGCAGTTTAAACCCCTCCGGGACAGTGCCCTTGGGGCAGTACTTC
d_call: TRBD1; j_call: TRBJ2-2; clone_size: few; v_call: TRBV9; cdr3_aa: CASSALGQGRTGELFF; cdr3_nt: TGTGCCAGCAGCGCACTAGGACAGGGACGGACCGGGGAGCTGTTTTTT
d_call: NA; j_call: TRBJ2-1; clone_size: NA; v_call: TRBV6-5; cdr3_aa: CASRPGLPHNEQFF; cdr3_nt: TGTGCCAGCAGGCCGGGACTTCCCCACAATGAGCAGTTCTTC
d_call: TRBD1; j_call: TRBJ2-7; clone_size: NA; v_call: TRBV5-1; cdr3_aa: CASSTGQGSGAVYF; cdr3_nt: TGCGCCAGCAGCACGGGACAGGGATCGGGGGCAGTGTACTTC
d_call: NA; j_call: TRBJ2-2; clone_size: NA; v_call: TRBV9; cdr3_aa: CASSAQGPGELFF; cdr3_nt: TGTGCCAGCAGCGCACAGGGACCCGGGGAGCTGTTTTTT
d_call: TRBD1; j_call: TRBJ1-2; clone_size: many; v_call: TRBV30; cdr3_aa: CAWSRQGPGYTF; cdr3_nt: TGTGCCTGGAGTCGACAGGGCCCTGGCTACACCTTC
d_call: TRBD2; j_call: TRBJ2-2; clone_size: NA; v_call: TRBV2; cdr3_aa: CASTDSGRTGELFF; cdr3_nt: TGTGCCAGCACTGATAGCGGGAGGACCGGGGAGCTGTTTTTT
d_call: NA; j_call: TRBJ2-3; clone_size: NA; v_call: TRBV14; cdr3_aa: CASSQAGGTDTQYF; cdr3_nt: TGTGCCAGCAGCCAAGCGGGAGGCACAGATACGCAGTATTTT
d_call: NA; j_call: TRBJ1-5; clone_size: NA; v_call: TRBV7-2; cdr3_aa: CASSPTGTPNQPQHF; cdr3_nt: TGTGCCAGCAGCCCGACCGGGACACCCAATCAGCCCCAGCATTTT
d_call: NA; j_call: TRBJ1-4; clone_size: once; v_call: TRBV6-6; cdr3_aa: CASSFYDGTNEKLFF; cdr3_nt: TGTGCCAGCAGTTTCTACGATGGAACTAATGAAAAACTGTTTTTT
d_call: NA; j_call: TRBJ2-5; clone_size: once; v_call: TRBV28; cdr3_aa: CASSRTIAQETQYF; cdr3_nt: TGTGCCAGCAGTCGTACCATAGCCCAAGAGACCCAGTACTTC
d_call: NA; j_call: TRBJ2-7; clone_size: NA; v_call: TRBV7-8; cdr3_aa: CASSLQGPYEQYF; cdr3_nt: TGTGCCAGCAGCTTACAGGGCCCCTACGAGCAGTACTTC
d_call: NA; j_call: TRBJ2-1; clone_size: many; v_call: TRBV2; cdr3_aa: CASSEERQISYNEQFF; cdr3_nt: TGTGCCAGCAGTGAAGAGCGACAGATCTCCTACAATGAGCAGTTCTTC
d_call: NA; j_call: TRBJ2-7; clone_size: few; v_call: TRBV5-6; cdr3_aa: CASSASEQYF; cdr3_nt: TGTGCCAGCAGCGCGTCCGAGCAGTACTTC
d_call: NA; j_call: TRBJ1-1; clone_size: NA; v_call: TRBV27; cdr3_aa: CASSTFARGNTEAFF; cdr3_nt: TGTGCCAGCAGCACCTTTGCCCGGGGGAACACTGAAGCTTTCTTT
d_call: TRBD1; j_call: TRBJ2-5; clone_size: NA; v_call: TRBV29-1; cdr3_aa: CSVDGDRGQETQYF; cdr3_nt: TGCAGCGTTGACGGGGACAGGGGTCAAGAGACCCAGTACTTC
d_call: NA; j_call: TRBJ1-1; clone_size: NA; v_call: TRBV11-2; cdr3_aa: CASSLGGVNTEAFF; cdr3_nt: TGTGCCAGCAGCTTGGGGGGGGTGAACACTGAAGCTTTCTTT
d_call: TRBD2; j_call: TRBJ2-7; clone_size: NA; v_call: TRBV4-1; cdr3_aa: CASSQGLAYEQYF; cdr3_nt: TGCGCCAGCAGCCAGGGACTAGCGTACGAGCAGTACTTC
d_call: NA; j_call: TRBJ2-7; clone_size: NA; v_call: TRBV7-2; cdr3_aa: CASSSRPLEQYF; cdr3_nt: TGTGCCAGCAGCTCCAGGCCCCTCGAGCAGTACTTC
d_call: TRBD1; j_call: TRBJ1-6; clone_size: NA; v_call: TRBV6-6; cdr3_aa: CASSYLTGSPLHF; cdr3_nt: TGTGCCAGCAGTTACTTGACAGGGAGTCCCCTCCACTTT
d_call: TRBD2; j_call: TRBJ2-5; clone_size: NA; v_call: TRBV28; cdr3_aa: CASSSGTSGRETQYF; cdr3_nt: TGTGCCAGCAGTTCCGGGACTAGCGGGAGGGAGACCCAGTACTTC
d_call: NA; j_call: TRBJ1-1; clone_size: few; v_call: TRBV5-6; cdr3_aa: CASSWGRSNTEAFF; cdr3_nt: TGTGCCAGCAGCTGGGGCAGGAGCAACACTGAAGCTTTCTTT
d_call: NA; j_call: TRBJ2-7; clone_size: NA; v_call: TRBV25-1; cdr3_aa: CASSAGQIGYEQYF; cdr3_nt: TGTGCCAGCAGCGCGGGACAGATCGGCTACGAGCAGTACTTC
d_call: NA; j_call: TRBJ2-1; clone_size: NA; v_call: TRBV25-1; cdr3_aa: CASSELGVEQFF; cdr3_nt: TGTGCCAGCAGTGAGTTGGGAGTTGAGCAGTTCTTC
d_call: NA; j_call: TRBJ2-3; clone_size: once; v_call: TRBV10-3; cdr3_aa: CAIAGSGFHTQYF; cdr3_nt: TGTGCCATCGCCGGGAGCGGGTTTCATACGCAGTATTTT
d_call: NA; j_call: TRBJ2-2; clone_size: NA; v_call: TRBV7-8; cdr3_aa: CASSPSGGNTGELFF; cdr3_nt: TGTGCCAGCAGCCCGTCCGGGGGGAACACCGGGGAGCTGTTTTTT
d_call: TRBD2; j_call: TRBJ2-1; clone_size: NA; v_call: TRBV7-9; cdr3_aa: CASSPPVGLAGLDEQFF; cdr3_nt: TGTGCCAGCAGCCCCCCTGTGGGACTAGCGGGACTCGATGAGCAGTTCTTC
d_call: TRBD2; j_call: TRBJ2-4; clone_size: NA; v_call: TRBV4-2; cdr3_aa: CASSHTQRGGTVSKNIQYF; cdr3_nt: TGTGCCAGCAGCCATACCCAAAGGGGAGGGACTGTCTCCAAAAACATTCAGTACTTC